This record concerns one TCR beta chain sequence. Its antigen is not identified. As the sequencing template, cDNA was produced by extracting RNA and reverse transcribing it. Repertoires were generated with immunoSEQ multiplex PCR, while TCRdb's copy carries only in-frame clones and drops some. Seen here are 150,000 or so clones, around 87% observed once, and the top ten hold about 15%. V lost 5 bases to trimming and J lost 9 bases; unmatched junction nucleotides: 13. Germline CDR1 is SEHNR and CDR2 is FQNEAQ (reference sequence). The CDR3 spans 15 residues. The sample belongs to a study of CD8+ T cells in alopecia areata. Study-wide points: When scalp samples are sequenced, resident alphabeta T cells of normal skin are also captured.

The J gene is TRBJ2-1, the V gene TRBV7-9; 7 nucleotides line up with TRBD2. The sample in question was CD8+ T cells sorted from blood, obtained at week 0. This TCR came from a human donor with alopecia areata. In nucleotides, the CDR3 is TGTGCCAGCAGCCCGATTAAGGGAGGGCCTAGTGAGCAGTTCTTC. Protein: CASSPIKGGPSEQFF.